The T cell receptor beta chain under discussion was sequenced for a study of blood T cell repertoires in COVID-19. Study overall: T cells, B-cell-depleted T cells, or PBMCs supplied cDNA or gDNA.

Ages ranged from about 18 to 89 years, with residence in more than 20 US areas. V was shortened by 0 bases and J by 4 bases, with 16 bases between the two germline ends. The CDR3 sequence is 16 residues long. Germline V gene data show CDR1 as SGDLS and CDR2 as YYNGEE. Authors' processing steps: Estimated nucleated cell counts came from reference gene primer amplification. Some clones are missing from TCRdb's copy, which holds only in-frame ones; the method was immunoSEQ multiplex PCR. From that table come the V and J calls and clone size; the DNA was used to work out D and trimming. The sample holds under 200,000 clones; under 90% are singletons and the top ten take around 12%. In its sample, this clone was seen once.

The genes are TRBV9 and TRBJ1-1; D call uncertain. The TCR sequence derives from a man in his fifties who had recovered from COVID-19. The sample was PBMCs or T cells enriched from blood (not recorded which). The CDR3 is CASSVVKNLLPTEAFF. The CDR3 DNA follows: TGTGCCAGCAGCGTAGTGAAGAACCTACTCCCCACTGAAGCTTTCTTT.